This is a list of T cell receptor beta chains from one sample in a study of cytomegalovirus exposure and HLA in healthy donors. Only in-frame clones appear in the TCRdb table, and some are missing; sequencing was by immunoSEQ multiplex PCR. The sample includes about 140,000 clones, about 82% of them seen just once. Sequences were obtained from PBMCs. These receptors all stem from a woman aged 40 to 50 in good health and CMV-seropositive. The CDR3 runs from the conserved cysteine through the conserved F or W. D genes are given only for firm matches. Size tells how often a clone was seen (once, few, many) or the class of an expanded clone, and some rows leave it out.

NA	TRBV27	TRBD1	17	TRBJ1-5	CASRSGTGALSNQPQHF	TGTGCCAGCAGATCCGGGACAGGGGCCCTAAGCAATCAGCCCCAGCATTTT
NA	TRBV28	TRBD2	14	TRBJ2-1	CASSLAGGLREQFF	TGTGCCAGCAGTTTAGCGGGAGGGCTTCGTGAGCAGTTCTTC
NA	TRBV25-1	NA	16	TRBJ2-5	CASSTGGGEVWETQYF	TGTGCCAGCAGTACCGGCGGTGGGGAGGTTTGGGAGACCCAGTACTTC
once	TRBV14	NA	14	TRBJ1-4	CASSQLGGQEKLFF	TGTGCCAGCAGCCAACTGGGAGGTCAGGAAAAACTGTTTTTT
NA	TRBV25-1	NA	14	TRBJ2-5	CASTSPGREETQYF	TGTGCCAGCACCTCCCCGGGTCGGGAGGAGACCCAGTACTTC
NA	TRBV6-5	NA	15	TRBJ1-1	CASSRTTALDTEAFF	TGTGCCAGCAGCCGAACGACAGCCTTGGACACTGAAGCTTTCTTT
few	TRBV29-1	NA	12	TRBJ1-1	CSVDPEAARAFF	TGCAGCGTTGATCCGGAGGCGGCAAGAGCTTTCTTT
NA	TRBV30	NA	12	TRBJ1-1	CAWRPLETEAFF	TGTGCCTGGAGGCCCCTGGAGACTGAAGCTTTCTTT
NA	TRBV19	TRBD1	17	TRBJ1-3	CASRRSQGASSGNTIYF	TGTGCCAGTCGAAGGTCACAGGGGGCATCCTCTGGAAACACCATATATTTT
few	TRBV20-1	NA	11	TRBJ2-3	CSASVGDTQYF	TGCAGTGCTAGCGTCGGGGATACGCAGTATTTT
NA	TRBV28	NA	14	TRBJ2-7	CASSSARVSYEQYF	TGTGCCAGCAGTTCGGCTCGGGTCTCCTACGAGCAGTACTTC
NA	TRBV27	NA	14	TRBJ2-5	CASSLLGASETQYF	TGTGCCAGCAGCCTTTTGGGGGCGTCTGAGACCCAGTACTTC
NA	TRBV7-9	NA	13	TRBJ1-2	CASSFRGAYGYTF	TGTGCCAGCAGCTTTAGGGGTGCCTATGGCTACACCTTC
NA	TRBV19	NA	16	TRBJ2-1	CASSAKLTSGTNEQFF	TGTGCCAGTAGTGCAAAACTGACGAGCGGAACCAATGAGCAGTTCTTC
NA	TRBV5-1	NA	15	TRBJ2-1	CASSLEGLGNNEQFF	TGCGCCAGCAGCTTAGAGGGACTCGGAAACAATGAGCAGTTCTTC
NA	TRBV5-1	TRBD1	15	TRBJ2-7	CASSLDGTGGYEQYF	TGCGCCAGCAGCTTGGACGGGACAGGGGGCTACGAGCAGTACTTC
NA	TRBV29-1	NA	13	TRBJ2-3	CSAAGSITDTQYF	TGCAGCGCTGCGGGCAGCATAACAGATACGCAGTATTTT
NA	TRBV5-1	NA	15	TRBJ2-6	CASSSLNTGANVLTF	TGCGCCAGCAGCTCGTTAAACACTGGGGCCAACGTCCTGACTTTC
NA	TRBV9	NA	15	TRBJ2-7	CASSAHAGQSYEQYF	TGTGCCAGCAGCGCTCACGCAGGGCAGTCCTACGAGCAGTACTTC
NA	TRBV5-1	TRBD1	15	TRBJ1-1	CASSFAPQGITEAFF	TGCGCCAGCAGCTTTGCCCCACAGGGGATAACTGAAGCTTTCTTT
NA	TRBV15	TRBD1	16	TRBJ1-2	CATSRGWDSTNYGYTF	TGTGCCACCAGCAGAGGCTGGGACAGTACTAACTATGGCTACACCTTC
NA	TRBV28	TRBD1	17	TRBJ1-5	CASSLVSGTGGGQPQHF	TGTGCCAGCAGTTTGGTCTCCGGGACAGGGGGCGGTCAGCCCCAGCATTTT
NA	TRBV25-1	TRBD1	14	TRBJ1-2	CASSELGTGDGYTF	TGTGCCAGCAGTGAATTGGGGACAGGGGATGGCTACACCTTC
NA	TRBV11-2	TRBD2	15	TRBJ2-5	CASSLGLAGEETQYF	TGTGCCAGCAGCTTAGGACTAGCGGGAGAAGAGACCCAGTACTTC
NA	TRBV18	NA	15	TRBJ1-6	CASSPSPQNNSPLHF	TGTGCCAGCTCACCATCGCCCCAGAATAATTCACCCCTCCACTTT
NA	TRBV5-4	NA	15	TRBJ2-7	CASSLAKGGGYEQYF	TGTGCCAGCAGCTTGGCCAAAGGGGGGGGCTACGAGCAGTACTTC
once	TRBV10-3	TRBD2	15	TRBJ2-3	CAISRLAGSTDTQYF	TGTGCCATCTCCCGACTAGCGGGAAGCACAGATACGCAGTATTTT
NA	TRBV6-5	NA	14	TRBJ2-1	CASTPTGKYNEQFF	TGTGCCAGCACTCCTACAGGCAAATACAATGAGCAGTTCTTC
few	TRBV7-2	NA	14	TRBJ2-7	CASSLTGTMNEQYF	TGTGCCAGCAGCTTAACAGGGACGATGAACGAGCAGTACTTC
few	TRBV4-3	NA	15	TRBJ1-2	CASSVSLAGSYGYTF	TGCGCCAGCAGCGTATCCCTGGCAGGGTCCTATGGCTACACCTTC
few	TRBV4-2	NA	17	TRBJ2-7	CASSQDSDGGLLNEQYF	TGTGCCAGCAGCCAGGACTCGGATGGTGGGCTCCTTAACGAGCAGTACTTC
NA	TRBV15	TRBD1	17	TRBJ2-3	CATSRDVDRESTDTQYF	TGTGCCACCAGCAGAGATGTGGACAGGGAGAGCACAGATACGCAGTATTTT
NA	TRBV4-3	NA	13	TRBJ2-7	CASSSGPSYEQYF	TGCGCCAGCAGTTCGGGTCCCTCCTACGAGCAGTACTTC
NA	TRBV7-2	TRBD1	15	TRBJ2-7	CASSLSPGGLYEQYF	TGTGCCAGCAGCTTATCCCCAGGGGGCTTGTACGAGCAGTACTTC
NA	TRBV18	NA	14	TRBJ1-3	CASSPPGLRNTIYF	TGTGCCAGCTCACCTCCGGGACTGAGAAACACCATATATTTT
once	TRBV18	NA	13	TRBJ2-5	CASSPRGVATQYF	TGTGCCAGCTCACCACGCGGGGTAGCGACCCAGTACTTC
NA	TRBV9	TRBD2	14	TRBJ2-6	CASAGGAGANVLTF	TGTGCCAGCGCGGGGGGAGCTGGGGCCAACGTCCTGACTTTC
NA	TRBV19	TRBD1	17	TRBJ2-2	CASSIYPLTGHTGELFF	TGTGCCAGTAGCATATACCCCCTGACAGGGCACACTGGGGAGCTGTTTTTT
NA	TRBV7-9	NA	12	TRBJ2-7	CASSEQGSEQYF	TGTGCCAGCAGCGAACAGGGTTCCGAGCAGTACTTC
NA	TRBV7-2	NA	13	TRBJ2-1	CASSSTGYNEQFF	TGTGCCAGCAGCTCGACAGGTTACAATGAGCAGTTCTTC
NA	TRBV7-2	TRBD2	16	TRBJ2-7	CASSLEGTSGSYEQYF	TGTGCCAGCAGCTTAGAAGGGACTAGCGGGAGCTACGAGCAGTACTTC
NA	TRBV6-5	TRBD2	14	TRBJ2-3	CASNPLAGGDTQYF	TGTGCCAGCAACCCACTAGCGGGAGGGGATACGCAGTATTTT
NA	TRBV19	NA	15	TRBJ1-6	CASRGVTNYNSPLHF	TGTGCCAGTAGGGGCGTAACGAATTATAATTCACCCCTCCACTTT
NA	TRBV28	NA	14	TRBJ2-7	CASSLAGTSYEQYF	TGTGCCAGCAGTTTAGCGGGGACCTCCTACGAGCAGTACTTC
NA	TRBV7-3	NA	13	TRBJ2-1	CASSLTEGNEQFF	TGTGCCAGCAGCTTAACGGAGGGCAATGAGCAGTTCTTC